These 23 T cell receptor beta chains share one sample of origin, sequenced in a study of beta chain features in type 1 diabetes (dated by TCRdb to between 2017 and 2018). Libraries were made using the immunoSEQ multiplex PCR assay. All of the isolated RNA was reverse transcribed with the High Capacity cDNA Reverse Transcription Kit, so expressed TCRB transcripts were sequenced. TCRdb took over this immuneACCESS table, retaining in-frame rearrangements with V and J assigned. Such tables are incomplete; in checked studies, under half of the missing clones stem from an unresolved V gene, and the remainder is unexplained. This sample lists about 140,000 clones; about 9.1% were detected once. The ten largest make up less than 0.85% of the sample. Sequencing was done on a sample of central memory CD4+ T cells from blood. The receptor source for this set is a middle-aged woman in good health.

This clone was counted a few times. As DNA, the CDR3 is TGTGCCAGCAGTGCCGGGACAGGGGTCCTCTACGAGCAGTACTTC. Amino acid sequence: CASSAGTGVLYEQYF. The rearrangement joins TRBV6-1 to TRBJ2-7, with 10 positions matching TRBD1. The CDR3 spans 15 residues. V lost 4 bases and J lost 3; bases outside the gene matches: 6. Per germline, CDR1 MNHNS and CDR2 SASEGT.

This clone was counted only a few times. This chain links TRBV5-1 with TRBJ2-3, with D hard to call. Trimming pared 0 bases from V and 0 bases from J, leaving 8 bases between. Germline loops: CDR1 SGHRS, CDR2 YFSETQ. CDR3 length: 15 amino acids. The CDR3 DNA sequence: TGCGCCAGCAGCTTGGAAGCGCGGAGCACAGATACGCAGTATTTT. It is translated as CASSLEARSTDTQYF.

This clone was seen a few times. The chain couples TRBV29-1 to TRBJ1-4, with 11 bases matching TRBD1. This CDR3 comprises 14 residues. The junction had 9 bases not matched to a gene; V was cut back by 7 bases and J by 8 bases. Germline CDR1 reads SQVTM; CDR2 reads ANQGSEA. CDR3 coding DNA: TGCAGCGGTAAAGGACAGGGGGCCGGGGAAAAACTGTTTTTT. Its protein is CSGKGQGAGEKLFF.

V gene TRBV4-1 combines with J gene TRBJ2-1; 8 positions agree with TRBD1. Germline CDR1 is MGHRA and CDR2 is YSYEKL. Losses at the gene ends were 2 bases for V and 10 bases for J; bases not matched to a gene: 7. The CDR3 extends over 14 amino acids. The CDR3 DNA sequence: TGCGCCAGCAGCCAACCGGACAGGGCGGGCGAGCAGTTCTTC. Encoded protein: CASSQPDRAGEQFF.

This chain joins TRBV25-1 and TRBJ2-2; D may be TRBD2 (5 bases). Trimming removed 6 bases from V and 6 bases from J, with 11 bases in between. The CDR3 spans 13 residues. Germline lookup yields CDR1 MGHDK and CDR2 SYGVNS. CDR3 bases: TGTGCCAGCAGCTCGACCGGGGCCGGGGAGCTGTTTTTT. Translation: CASSSTGAGELFF.

V is TRBV5-6 and J is TRBJ1-1; 7 bases agree with TRBD1. The J segment lost 0 bases and the V segment lost 1 base, leaving 9 bases of the junction unmatched. The germline CDR1 and CDR2 sequences are SGHDT and YYEEEE. The CDR3 contains 17 residues. The CDR3 sequence is CASSLLFITGVNTEAFF. CDR3 DNA: TGTGCCAGCAGCTTGTTATTCATAACAGGGGTGAACACTGAAGCTTTCTTT.

This clone was picked up many times. The chain recombines TRBV4-3 with TRBJ1-4; D may be TRBD1 (5 bases). Germline CDR1 is LGHNA and CDR2 is YSLEER. V gave up 3 bases and J gave up 3 bases, with 17 bases separating them. CDR3 length equals 17 residues. CDR3 protein: CASSQNHLKGPNEKLFF. The CDR3, as DNA: TGCGCCAGCAGCCAGAATCATTTAAAGGGGCCTAATGAAAAACTGTTTTTT.

This clone was picked up a small number of times. The chain links TRBV29-1 to TRBJ1-2, with D tentatively TRBD1 (5 bases). Trimming pared 2 bases from V and 4 bases from J, leaving 17 bases between. The CDR3 has 15 amino acids. Germline assignment: CDR1 SQVTM and CDR2 ANQGSEA. CDR3 nucleotides: TGCAGCGTTGAATGGGTCCCGGGGGGGTCCTATGGCTACACCTTC. It is translated as CSVEWVPGGSYGYTF.

Comments on this clone: No conserved phenylalanine or tryptophan ends this CDR3, so it is likely a read error. The chain carries TRBV5-1 and TRBJ1-3; D unresolved. Germline V CDR1 and CDR2: SGHRS, YFSETQ. The CDR3 has 13 residues. V gave up 0 bases and J gave up 4 bases, with 5 bases separating them. CDR3 in DNA: TGCGCCAGCAGCTTGGCGACGGGAAACACCATATATCTT. The encoded protein is CASSLATGNTIYL.

This clone occurred a few times. The rearrangement joins TRBV11-3 to TRBJ2-3; D is perhaps TRBD1 (6 bases). The V gene's germline CDR1 is SGHNT and CDR2 YENEEA. The CDR3 spans 14 residues. Trimming removed 7 bases at V and 5 bases at J, with 16 bases between. The CDR3 here is CASKMGRGEDTQYF. CDR3 DNA: TGTGCCAGCAAGATGGGCAGGGGTGAAGATACGCAGTATTTT.

The genes are TRBV6-5 and TRBJ1-2; D unclear. CDR3 size: 13 residues. V lost 6 bases and J lost 7, with 15 bases in between. Germline V gene data show CDR1 as MNHEY and CDR2 as SVGAGI. CDR3 sequence (DNA): TGTGCCAGCAGACCCCCGAGAGGTGTTGGCTACACCTTC. Encoded protein: CASRPPRGVGYTF.

This clone has just a few counts. The chain uses TRBV7-2 and TRBJ2-5, with 7 bases fitting TRBD1. V was clipped by 4 bases and J by 5 bases; unmatched bases: 7. Germline loops: CDR1 SGHTA, CDR2 FQGNSA. This CDR3 has 14 residues. CDR3 in DNA: TGTGCCAGCAGCTACGGACAGGTCGGGGAGACCCAGTACTTC. As protein: CASSYGQVGETQYF. The complete variable domain, with remaining parts taken from reference TRBV7-2 and TRBJ2-5, reads GAGVSQSPSNKVTEKGKDVELRCDPISGHTALYWYRQSLGQGLEFLIYFQGNSAPDKSGLPSDRFSAERTGGSVSTLTIQRTQQEDSAVYLCASSYGQVGETQYFGPGTRLLVL.

The chain couples TRBV27 to TRBJ1-6; 8 nucleotides match TRBD1. V was clipped by 0 bases and J by 9 bases; unmatched bases: 10. The germline CDR1 and CDR2 sequences are MNHEY and SMNVEV (reference sequence). The CDR3 extends over 17 amino acids. DNA of the CDR3: TGTGCCAGCAGTTTATCTTTAGGACAGGGTCGGAGTTCACCCCTCCACTTT. Amino acids: CASSLSLGQGRSSPLHF.

This rearrangement joins TRBV10-2 to TRBJ1-6; D is uncertain. Looked up from germline, CDR1 is WSHSY and CDR2 is SAAADI. The germline V and J ends were trimmed by 3 bases and 3 bases, with 6 bases remaining between them. CDR3 length: 14 residues. CDR3 DNA: TGCGCCAGCAGTGACGAGGGCTATAATTCACCCCTCCACTTT. Its translation is CASSDEGYNSPLHF.

This clone was seen more than once but under ten times. The genes are TRBV9 and TRBJ2-2; D unclear. Between the trimmed V and J ends, which lost 3 bases and 1 base, there was a span of 7 bases. Per the germline V gene, CDR1 is SGDLS and CDR2 is YYNGEE. This CDR3 comprises 14 residues. CDR3 nucleotide sequence: TGTGCCAGCAGCGGACGCGGGAACACCGGGGAGCTGTTTTTT. Translation: CASSGRGNTGELFF. Looking up the rest from reference TRBV9 and TRBJ2-2 gives the full variable domain: DSGVTQTPKHLITATGQRVTLRCSPRSGDLSVYWYQQSLDQGLQFLIQYYNGEERAKGNILERFSAQQFPDLHSELNLSSLELGDSALYFCASSGRGNTGELFFGEGSRLTVL.

The genes are TRBV19 and TRBJ2-5, with 7 bases lining up with TRBD1. Germline V gives CDR1 LNHDA, CDR2 SQIVND (reference sequence). This CDR3 contains 14 residues. Unmatched junction bases numbered 6, after V lost 6 bases and J lost 2 bases. This CDR3 is CASSPWDRQETQYF. The CDR3 DNA sequence: TGTGCCAGTAGCCCCTGGGACAGACAAGAGACCCAGTACTTC.

The chain is built from TRBV6-5 and TRBJ1-2; no definite D call. CDR1 MNHEY and CDR2 SVGAGI come from the germline V gene. This CDR3 region has 13 residues. The V end was cut by 5 bases, the J end by 6 bases, with 13 bases between. Here the CDR3 DNA reads TGTGCCAGCAGTCCCGCCGTGAGCAATGGCTACACCTTC. It specifies CASSPAVSNGYTF.

The rearrangement joins TRBV6-1 to TRBJ1-4; 7 nucleotides align to TRBD1. V was pared by 0 bases and J by 14 bases, with 3 bases of the junction left unmatched. This CDR3 has 12 amino acids. Germline loops: CDR1 MNHNS, CDR2 SASEGT. As DNA, the CDR3 is TGTGCCAGCAGTGAAGCGAGGGGGCCCCTGTTTTTT. Its protein is CASSEARGPLFF.

The sample holds a few counts of this clone. The V and J genes are TRBV4-3 and TRBJ1-3, with D unresolved. Trimming cost V 0 bases and J 4 bases, with 7 bases left between them. The CDR3 contains 14 residues. The germline V gene encodes CDR1 LGHNA and CDR2 YSLEER. CDR3 DNA sequence: TGCGCCAGCAGCCAAGACGTCCTCGGAAACACCATATATTTT. It codes for CASSQDVLGNTIYF.

V gene TRBV7-2 combines with J gene TRBJ2-7; 7 bases map to TRBD2. The length of the CDR3 is 13 residues. Per the germline V gene, CDR1 is SGHTA and CDR2 is FQGNSA. The V segment lost 4 bases and the J segment 3 bases; nucleotides outside the gene matches: 3. DNA for the CDR3: TGTGCCAGCAGCTACGGGACTAACTACGAGCAGTACTTC. Its translation: CASSYGTNYEQYF.

The chain links TRBV7-2 to TRBJ2-5, with 9 bases matching TRBD2. CDR3 size: 15 residues. CDR1 and CDR2 (germline): SGHTA, FQGNSA. After removal of 4 bases from V and 2 bases from J, the junction contained 5 bases not matched to a gene. The CDR3 is CASSYPTSGQETQYF. The CDR3 DNA follows: TGTGCCAGCAGCTATCCGACTAGCGGACAAGAGACCCAGTACTTC. Full variable domain (missing parts from reference TRBV7-2 and TRBJ2-5): GAGVSQSPSNKVTEKGKDVELRCDPISGHTALYWYRQSLGQGLEFLIYFQGNSAPDKSGLPSDRFSAERTGGSVSTLTIQRTQQEDSAVYLCASSYPTSGQETQYFGPGTRLLVL.

This clone was detected only a few times. This chain uses TRBV5-6 with TRBJ1-1; no clear D gene. This CDR3 has 14 residues. With 1 base removed from V and 5 bases from J, the gap between germline ends came to 12 bases. The germline V gene encodes CDR1 SGHDT and CDR2 YYEEEE. CDR3 sequence reads: CASSLSMETTEAFF. The CDR3 DNA is TGTGCCAGCAGCTTGTCCATGGAGACGACTGAAGCTTTCTTT.

A few counts support this clone. The chain couples TRBV5-4 to TRBJ2-7; a weak D match, TRBD1 (6 bases). Trimming stripped 4 bases from V and 3 bases from J, with 11 bases between. This CDR3 contains 13 residues. Germline CDR1 reads SGHNT; CDR2 reads YYREEE (reference sequence). This chain's CDR3 is CASSVRDNYEQYF. The CDR3 DNA follows: TGTGCCAGCAGCGTCCGGGACAACTACGAGCAGTACTTC. The full variable domain, rest sourced from reference TRBV5-4 and TRBJ2-7, is ETGVTQSPTHLIKTRGQQVTLRCSSQSGHNTVSWYQQALGQGPQFIFQYYREEENGRGNFPPRFSGLQFPNYSSELNVNALELDDSALYLCASSVRDNYEQYFGPGTRLTVT.